One sample yielded the 9 T cell receptor beta chains listed below, sequenced in a study of cytomegalovirus exposure and HLA in healthy donors. Using immunoSEQ multiplex PCR, the repertoire was profiled, and TCRdb retains in-frame clones only, with some absent. The sample lists roughly 120,000 clones, nearly 90% seen once, with around 3.3% in the top ten. The sample taken for sequencing was PBMCs. These TCRs come from a man aged 25 to 40 in good health and CMV-seronegative.

This chain connects TRBV6-5 to TRBJ2-5, with 8 bases that match TRBD1. Trimming took 1 base from V and 5 from J; bases not matched to a gene: 6. The CDR3 consists of 15 residues. Germline CDR1 is MNHEY and CDR2 is SVGAGI. The CDR3 is CASSYLDRGRETQYF. CDR3 coding DNA: TGTGCCAGCAGTTACTTAGACAGGGGACGCGAGACCCAGTACTTC.

This clone has a handful of counts. The rearrangement links TRBV5-1 to TRBJ2-3; D not certain. Germline CDR1 is SGHRS and CDR2 is YFSETQ. Deletions cut 4 bases from V and 0 bases from J, with 12 bases between. The CDR3 contains 15 residues. The CDR3 DNA sequence: TGCGCCAGCAGCCCACGCCTATCTAGCACAGATACGCAGTATTTT. Amino acid sequence: CASSPRLSSTDTQYF. The full variable domain, in which reference TRBV5-1 and TRBJ2-3 provide the parts outside the CDR3, is KAGVTQTPRYLIKTRGQQVTLSCSPISGHRSVSWYQQTPGQGLQFLFEYFSETQRNKGNFPGRFSGRQFSNSRSEMNVSTLELGDSALYLCASSPRLSSTDTQYFGPGTRLTVL.

With respect to this clone: The sample carries other DNA sequences with the same CDR3. This chain links TRBV7-9 with TRBJ1-2; D is unresolved. The CDR3 sequence is 13 residues long. V was pared by 3 bases and J by 4 bases, with 9 bases between. Germline CDR1 is SEHNR and CDR2 is FQNEAQ (reference sequence). The CDR3 nucleotides read TGTGCCAGCAGCTTCCCGGGTAGCTATGGCTACACCTTC. Amino acids: CASSFPGSYGYTF.

The V and J genes are TRBV5-6 and TRBJ1-1; D unresolved. V lost 1 base and J 2 bases, leaving 6 bases between the germline ends. CDR1 is SGHDT, CDR2 YYEEEE, per germline. The CDR3 has 13 amino acids. The CDR3 spells CASSLTVNTEAFF. DNA for the CDR3: TGTGCCAGCAGCTTGACGGTCAACACTGAAGCTTTCTTT.

J is TRBJ2-5 and V is TRBV9; D is perhaps TRBD1 (5 bases). The CDR3 is 15 residues long. V was clipped by 3 bases and J by 0 bases, with 12 bases between them. Germline assignment: CDR1 SGDLS and CDR2 YYNGEE. The CDR3, as DNA: TGTGCCAGCAGCGGACTCAGGGAAGACCAAGAGACCCAGTACTTC. Protein: CASSGLREDQETQYF.

This clone was seen more than once but under ten times. The chain recombines TRBV2 with TRBJ1-4, with D perhaps matching TRBD1 (6 bases). This CDR3 is 12 amino acids long. Germline lookup yields CDR1 SNHLY and CDR2 FYNNEI. The CDR3 DNA follows: TGTGCTAAACAGGGTATAGGTGAAAAACTGTTTTTT. As protein: CAKQGIGEKLFF. Combining the CDR3 with reference TRBV2 and TRBJ1-4 gives the whole variable domain EPEVTQTPSHQVTQMGQEVILRCVPISNHLYFYWYRQILGQKVEFLVSFYNNEISEKSEIFDDQFSVERPDGSNFTLKIRSTKLEDSAMYFCAKQGIGEKLFFGSGTQLSVL.

The V and J genes are TRBV9 and TRBJ2-7, with D perhaps matching TRBD2 (6 bases). This CDR3 spans 18 amino acids. Germline V CDR1 and CDR2: SGDLS, YYNGEE. Trimming cost V 4 bases and J 0 bases, with 23 bases left between them. In nucleotides, the CDR3 is TGTGCCAGCAGCCCGCATTCATGGAGAAGGGGACTCTCCTACGAGCAGTACTTC. Protein product: CASSPHSWRRGLSYEQYF.

The J gene is TRBJ2-7, the V gene TRBV29-1, with D possibly TRBD1 on 5 matching bases. Germline V gene lookup returns CDR1 SQVTM and CDR2 ANQGSEA. The CDR3 loop spans 14 amino acids. Deletions cut 4 bases from V and 3 bases from J, with 16 bases between. CDR3 residues: CSVARRQRDYEQYF. Here the CDR3 DNA reads TGCAGCGTTGCCCGCAGACAGCGCGACTACGAGCAGTACTTC.

The chain joins TRBV19 to TRBJ2-1; TRBD1 matches 7 bases. The V gene end was trimmed by 7 bases and the J gene end by 1 base; junction bases not matched to a gene: 7. The CDR3 is 15 amino acids. Germline V gene data show CDR1 as LNHDA and CDR2 as SQIVND (reference sequence). The CDR3 DNA reads TGTGCCAGTACCCCAGACAGGGAATCCTACAATGAGCAGTTCTTC. Its translation is CASTPDRESYNEQFF.